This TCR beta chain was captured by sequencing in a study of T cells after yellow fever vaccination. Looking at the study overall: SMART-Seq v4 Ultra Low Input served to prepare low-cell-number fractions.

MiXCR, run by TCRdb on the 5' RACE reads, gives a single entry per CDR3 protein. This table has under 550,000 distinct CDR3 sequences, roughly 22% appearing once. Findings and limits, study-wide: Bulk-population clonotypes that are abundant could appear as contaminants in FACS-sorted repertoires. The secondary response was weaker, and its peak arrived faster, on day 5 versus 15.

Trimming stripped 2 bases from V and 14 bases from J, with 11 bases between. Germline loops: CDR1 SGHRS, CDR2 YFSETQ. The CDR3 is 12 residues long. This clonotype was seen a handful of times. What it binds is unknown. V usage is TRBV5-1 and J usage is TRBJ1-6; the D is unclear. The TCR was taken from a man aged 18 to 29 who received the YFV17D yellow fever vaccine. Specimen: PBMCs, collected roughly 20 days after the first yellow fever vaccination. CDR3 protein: CASSFPDQALHF. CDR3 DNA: TGCGCCAGCAGCTTCCCAGATCAGGCCCTCCACTTT.